What follows are 2 T cell receptor beta chains derived from one specimen sequenced in a study of blood T cell repertoires in COVID-19. Profiled with immunoSEQ multiplex PCR; TCRdb holds only in-frame clones, not every one. The table shows some 120,000 clones, with around 87% occurring only once. Material: peripheral blood. These receptors came from a woman aged 55-75 years with acute or convalescent COVID-19.

The rearrangement joins TRBV6-1 to TRBJ2-4; 8 bases agree with TRBD2. Trimming cost V 4 bases and J 2 bases; bases outside gene matches: 10. Germline V gives CDR1 MNHNS, CDR2 SASEGT. The CDR3 is 17 amino acids. The CDR3 coding sequence is TGTGCCAGCAGTGCTGTGTCGAGCGGGAGAACCAAAAACATTCAGTACTTC. This gives the protein CASSAVSSGRTKNIQYF.

This chain joins TRBV3-1 (or the pseudogene TRBV3-2) and TRBJ2-2; D is undetermined. Germline loops: CDR1 LGHDT, CDR2 YNNKEL (reference sequence). This CDR3 comprises 12 residues. Trimming stripped 3 bases from V and 6 bases from J, with 5 bases between. The CDR3 region has the DNA TGTGCCAGCAGCCACCAGGCCGGGGAGCTGTTTTTT. Its protein product is CASSHQAGELFF.